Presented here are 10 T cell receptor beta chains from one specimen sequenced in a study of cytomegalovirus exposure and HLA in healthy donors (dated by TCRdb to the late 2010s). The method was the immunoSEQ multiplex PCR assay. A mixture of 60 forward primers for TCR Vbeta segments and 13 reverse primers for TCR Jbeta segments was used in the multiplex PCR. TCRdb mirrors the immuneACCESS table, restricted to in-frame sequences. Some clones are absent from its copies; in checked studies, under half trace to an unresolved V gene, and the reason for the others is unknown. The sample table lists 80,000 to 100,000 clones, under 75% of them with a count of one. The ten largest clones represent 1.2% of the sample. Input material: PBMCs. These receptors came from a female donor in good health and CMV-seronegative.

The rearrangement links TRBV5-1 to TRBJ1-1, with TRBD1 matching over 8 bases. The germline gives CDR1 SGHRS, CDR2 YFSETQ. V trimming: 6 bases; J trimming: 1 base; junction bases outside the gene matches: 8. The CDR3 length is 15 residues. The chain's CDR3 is CASTQGGTGNTEAFF. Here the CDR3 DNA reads TGCGCCAGCACCCAGGGGGGGACAGGGAACACTGAAGCTTTCTTT.

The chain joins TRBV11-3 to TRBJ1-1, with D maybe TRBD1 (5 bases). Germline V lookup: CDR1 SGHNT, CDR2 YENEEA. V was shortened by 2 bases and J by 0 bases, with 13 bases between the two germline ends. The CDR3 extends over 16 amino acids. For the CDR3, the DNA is TGTGCCAGCAGCTTAATTAGGGGCGTCCTGAACACTGAAGCTTTCTTT. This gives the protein CASSLIRGVLNTEAFF.

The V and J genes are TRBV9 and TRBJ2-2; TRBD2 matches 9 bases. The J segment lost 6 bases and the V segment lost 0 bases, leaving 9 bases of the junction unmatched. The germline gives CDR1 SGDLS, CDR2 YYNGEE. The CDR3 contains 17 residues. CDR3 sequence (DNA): TGTGCCAGCAGCGTAGTGGCGGGGGGGCCGGTCCCCGGGGAGCTGTTTTTT. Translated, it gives CASSVVAGGPVPGELFF.

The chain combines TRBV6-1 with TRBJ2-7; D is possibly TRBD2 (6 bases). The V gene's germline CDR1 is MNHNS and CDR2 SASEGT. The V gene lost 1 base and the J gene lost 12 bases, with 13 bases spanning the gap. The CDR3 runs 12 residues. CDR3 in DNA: TGTGCCAGCAGTGAAGAGAGGGCGCGGGGGTACTTC. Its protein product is CASSEERARGYF.

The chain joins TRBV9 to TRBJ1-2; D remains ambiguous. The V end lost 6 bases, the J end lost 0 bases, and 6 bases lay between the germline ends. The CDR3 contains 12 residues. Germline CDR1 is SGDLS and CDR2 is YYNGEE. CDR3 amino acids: CASMSSNYGYTF. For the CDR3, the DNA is TGTGCCAGCATGAGTTCTAACTATGGCTACACCTTC.

CDR3 coding DNA: TGCGCCAGCAGCCAAGACCGGGAAAGCTCCTACAATGAGCAGTTCTTC. As protein: CASSQDRESSYNEQFF. This chain connects TRBV4-1 to TRBJ2-1, with D maybe TRBD2 (5 bases). V was cut by 0 bases and J by 0 bases, with 9 bases left in between. Germline V gene sequence: CDR1 MGHRA, CDR2 YSYEKL. This CDR3 comprises 16 residues.

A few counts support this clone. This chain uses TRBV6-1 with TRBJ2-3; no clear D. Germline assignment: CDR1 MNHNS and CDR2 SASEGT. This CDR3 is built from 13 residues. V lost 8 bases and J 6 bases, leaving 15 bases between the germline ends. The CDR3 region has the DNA TGTGCCAGCCGAGAGTTCGTCAGGGATACGCAGTATTTT. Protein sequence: CASREFVRDTQYF.

This CDR3 reads CASSLNSGDGEKLFF. The CDR3 DNA follows: TGCGCCAGCAGCCTTAATTCAGGGGATGGTGAAAAACTGTTTTTT. J is TRBJ1-4 and V is TRBV5-1, with D perhaps matching TRBD1 (6 bases). Trimming cost V 4 bases and J 7 bases, with 17 bases left between them. Germline CDR1 and CDR2: SGHRS and YFSETQ. CDR3 length equals 15 residues.

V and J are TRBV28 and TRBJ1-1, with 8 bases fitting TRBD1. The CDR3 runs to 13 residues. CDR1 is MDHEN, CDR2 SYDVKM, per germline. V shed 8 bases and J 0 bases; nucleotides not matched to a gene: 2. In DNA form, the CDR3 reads TGTGCCAGCCGACAGGGGATGAACACTGAAGCTTTCTTT. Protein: CASRQGMNTEAFF. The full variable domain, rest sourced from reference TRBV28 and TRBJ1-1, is DVKVTQSSRYLVKRTGEKVFLECVQDMDHENMFWYRQDPGLGLRLIYFSYDVKMKEKGDIPEGYSVSREKKERFSLILESASTNQTSMYLCASRQGMNTEAFFGQGTRLTVV.

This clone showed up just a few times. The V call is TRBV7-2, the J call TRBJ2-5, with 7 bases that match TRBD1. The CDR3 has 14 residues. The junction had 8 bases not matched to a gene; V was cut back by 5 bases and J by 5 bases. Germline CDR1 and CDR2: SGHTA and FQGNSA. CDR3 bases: TGTGCCAGCAGCCGTACAGGGGTGTGGGAGACCCAGTACTTC. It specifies CASSRTGVWETQYF.